Listed below are T cell receptor beta chains from one sample, sequenced in a study of T cell changes during pregnancy in multiple sclerosis. The data were produced by immunoSEQ multiplex PCR, yet TCRdb's version contains in-frame clones alone and is incomplete. The sample contains approximately 40,000 clones, about 90% of which appear only once. The sample was CD4+ T cells from peripheral blood mononuclear cells, taken before pregnancy. These TCRs come from a female donor with multiple sclerosis, enrolled in a pregnancy study. Each CDR3 is given with its conserved first and last residue. Fields, in order: CDR3 protein, CDR3 DNA, D gene, J gene, V gene, CDR3 length, clone size. The D gene is left open where the match is weak. Expanded clones get a size class; other rows say once, few or many, or leave the size out.

CDR3: CAWSEVGAEQYF
DNA: TGTGCCTGGAGCGAAGTGGGGGCCGAGCAGTACTTC
D: .
J: TRBJ2-7
V: TRBV30
length: 12
size: once

CDR3: CASSPTGTITDTQYF
DNA: TGTGCCAGCAGCCCGACCGGGACTATCACAGATACGCAGTATTTT
D: TRBD2
J: TRBJ2-3
V: TRBV9
length: 15
size: few

CDR3: CASSLDPSPYNEQFF
DNA: TGCGCCAGCAGTCTAGACCCTTCGCCGTACAATGAGCAGTTCTTC
D: .
J: TRBJ2-1
V: TRBV5-1
length: 15
size: .

CDR3: CASGGTALVNEQFF
DNA: TGTGCCAGTGGAGGGACAGCCCTTGTAAATGAGCAGTTCTTC
D: .
J: TRBJ2-1
V: TRBV19
length: 14
size: .

CDR3: CASSLVSGRAETQYF
DNA: TGTGCCAGCAGCTTGGTGAGCGGGAGGGCCGAAACGCAGTATTTT
D: TRBD2
J: TRBJ2-3
V: TRBV5-4
length: 15
size: .

CDR3: CASSLQVITEAFF
DNA: TGTGCCAGCAGCTTGCAGGTTATCACTGAAGCTTTCTTT
D: .
J: TRBJ1-1
V: TRBV7-9
length: 13
size: few

CDR3: CASSLEPYSEAFF
DNA: TGTGCCAGCAGCTTAGAGCCTTACAGTGAAGCTTTCTTT
D: .
J: TRBJ1-1
V: TRBV6-4
length: 13
size: .

CDR3: CSVVGARTEAFF
DNA: TGCAGCGTTGTGGGGGCGCGGACTGAAGCTTTCTTT
D: .
J: TRBJ1-1
V: TRBV29-1
length: 12
size: .

CDR3: CASSPQGTGANVLTF
DNA: TGTGCCAGCAGCCCACAGGGCACTGGGGCCAACGTCCTGACTTTC
D: .
J: TRBJ2-6
V: TRBV7-9
length: 15
size: .

CDR3: CASSRSTWNTGELFF
DNA: TGTGCCAGCAGCCGTTCGACATGGAACACCGGGGAGCTGTTTTTT
D: .
J: TRBJ2-2
V: TRBV6-5
length: 15
size: .

CDR3: CASSYGQGVGRYEQYF
DNA: TGTGCCAGCAGTTACGGACAGGGAGTCGGTCGCTACGAGCAGTACTTC
D: TRBD1
J: TRBJ2-7
V: TRBV6-6
length: 16
size: .

CDR3: CASRGRVYEQYF
DNA: TGTGCCAGCAGGGGTCGGGTTTACGAGCAGTACTTC
D: .
J: TRBJ2-7
V: TRBV28
length: 12
size: .

CDR3: CASSILADTDTQYF
DNA: TGCGCCAGCAGCATCCTAGCGGACACAGATACGCAGTATTTT
D: TRBD2
J: TRBJ2-3
V: TRBV5-1
length: 14
size: .

CDR3: CASSPRGPQGGSGGELFF
DNA: TGTGCCAGCAGCCCGAGAGGGCCCCAGGGAGGCAGTGGCGGGGAGCTGTTTTTT
D: .
J: TRBJ2-2
V: TRBV9
length: 18
size: .

CDR3: CASRLHGPQHF
DNA: TGTGCCAGCAGACTCCACGGGCCCCAGCATTTT
D: .
J: TRBJ1-5
V: TRBV6-1
length: 11
size: once

CDR3: CARSFRDLGNTIYF
DNA: TGTGCCAGAAGCTTCAGGGATCTGGGAAACACCATATATTTT
D: .
J: TRBJ1-3
V: TRBV5-3
length: 14
size: .

CDR3: CASSPRRTARAGTNEKLFF
DNA: TGTGCCAGTAGTCCTCGCCGGACAGCGAGGGCTGGAACTAATGAAAAACTGTTTTTT
D: .
J: TRBJ1-4
V: TRBV19
length: 19
size: once

CDR3: CASSSVGGRVVYEQYF
DNA: TGTGCCAGCAGTTCGGTTGGGGGCCGGGTTGTTTACGAGCAGTACTTC
D: .
J: TRBJ2-7
V: TRBV28
length: 16
size: .

CDR3: CSVVEGAMYGYTF
DNA: TGCAGCGTTGTCGAAGGGGCAATGTATGGCTACACCTTC
D: .
J: TRBJ1-2
V: TRBV29-1
length: 13
size: .

CDR3: CASSVDRGNEKLFF
DNA: TGTGCCAGCAGTGTGGACAGGGGTAATGAAAAACTGTTTTTT
D: TRBD1
J: TRBJ1-4
V: TRBV2
length: 14
size: few

CDR3: CASSVALTVPQITDTQYF
DNA: TGTGCCAGCAGCGTAGCTCTGACAGTCCCACAGATCACAGATACGCAGTATTTT
D: .
J: TRBJ2-3
V: TRBV9
length: 18
size: .

CDR3: CAIRVTAGGVDNEQFF
DNA: TGTGCCATCAGGGTGACAGCGGGAGGGGTGGACAATGAGCAGTTCTTC
D: TRBD2
J: TRBJ2-1
V: TRBV10-3
length: 16
size: .

CDR3: CASLGASKLYGYTF
DNA: TGTGCCAGCCTAGGGGCCTCCAAACTATATGGCTACACCTTC
D: .
J: TRBJ1-2
V: TRBV25-1
length: 14
size: .

CDR3: CASSVAAGETQYF
DNA: TGTGCCAGCAGCGTAGCGGCAGGAGAGACCCAGTACTTC
D: .
J: TRBJ2-5
V: TRBV9
length: 13
size: .

CDR3: CASSHSYSNQPQHF
DNA: TGTGCCAGCAGCCACAGTTATAGCAATCAGCCCCAGCATTTT
D: .
J: TRBJ1-5
V: TRBV27
length: 14
size: .

CDR3: CASSFRLAGGTNTGELFF
DNA: TGTGCCAGTAGTTTCCGACTAGCGGGGGGGACGAACACCGGGGAGCTGTTTTTT
D: TRBD2
J: TRBJ2-2
V: TRBV19
length: 18
size: .

CDR3: CASSVGSGRPHEQYF
DNA: TGTGCCAGCAGCGTAGGGAGCGGGAGGCCCCACGAGCAGTACTTC
D: TRBD2
J: TRBJ2-7
V: TRBV9
length: 15
size: .

CDR3: CASSALQGARNTEAFF
DNA: TGTGCCAGCAGTGCACTACAGGGGGCGCGGAACACTGAAGCTTTCTTT
D: TRBD1
J: TRBJ1-1
V: TRBV6-1
length: 16
size: .

CDR3: CASSHDRFWEQYF
DNA: TGTGCCAGCAGTCATGATCGGTTCTGGGAGCAGTACTTC
D: .
J: TRBJ2-7
V: TRBV27
length: 13
size: .

CDR3: CATRPRGQETQYF
DNA: TGTGCCACCAGACCCAGGGGGCAAGAGACCCAGTACTTC
D: TRBD1
J: TRBJ2-5
V: TRBV19
length: 13
size: .

CDR3: CASSSQNTIYF
DNA: TGTGCCAGCAGCTCCCAAAACACCATATATTTT
D: .
J: TRBJ1-3
V: TRBV11-2
length: 11
size: once